Only a few counts were recorded for the clone carrying this T cell receptor (beta chain). Its matching antigen is unknown. One entry per CDR3 protein, called by TCRdb with MiXCR from the RT-PCR reads. This table has around 520,000 distinct CDR3 sequences, roughly 25% appearing once. This specimen comes from a study of response to subunit inactivated influenza vaccine. Overall study findings and caveats: That few new T cells are recruited by each seasonal influenza vaccination was the authors' suggestion.

The receptor comes from a man aged 45-65 years who received an inactivated influenza vaccine. This material consisted of CD4+ T cells sorted from PBMCs, taken approximately 5 days after vaccination.

CDR3 protein: CASSLGISTDTQYF. CDR3 sequence (DNA): TGTGCCAGCAGCCTCGGGATAAGCACAGATACGCAGTATTTT. This rearrangement joins TRBV7-2 to TRBJ2-3; tentatively, D is TRBD2 (5 bases). The V gene lost 5 bases and the J gene lost 0 bases, with 9 bases spanning the gap. CDR1 is SGHTA and CDR2 is FQGNSA in the germline V gene. There are 14 residues in the CDR3.